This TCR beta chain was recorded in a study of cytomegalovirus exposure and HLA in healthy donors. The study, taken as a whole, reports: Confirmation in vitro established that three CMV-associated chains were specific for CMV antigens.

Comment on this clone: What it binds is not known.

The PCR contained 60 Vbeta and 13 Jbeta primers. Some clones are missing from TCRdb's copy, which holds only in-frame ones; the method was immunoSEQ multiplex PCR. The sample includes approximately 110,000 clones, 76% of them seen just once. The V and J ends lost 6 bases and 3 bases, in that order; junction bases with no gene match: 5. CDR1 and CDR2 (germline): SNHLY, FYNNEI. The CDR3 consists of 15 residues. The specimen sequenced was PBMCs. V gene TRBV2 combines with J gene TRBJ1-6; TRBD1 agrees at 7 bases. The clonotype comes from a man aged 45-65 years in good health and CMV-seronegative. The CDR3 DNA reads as TGTGCCAGCAGACAGGGGTCAGACTATAATTCACCCCTCCACTTT. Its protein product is CASRQGSDYNSPLHF.